This section outlines one TCR beta chain sequence together with its context. Source study methods: By means of reference gene primer amplification, nucleated cell counts were estimated. Sequenced by immunoSEQ multiplex PCR; TCRdb stores in-frame clones only, minus some. The DNA was the basis for D and trimming; V, J and clone size are from that table. The profile shows over 250,000 clones, around 92% of them singletons. The data belong to a study of blood T cell repertoires in COVID-19. The Seattle site enrolled patients during active infection and followed them longitudinally. This CDR3 contains 18 residues. Germline V gives CDR1 SGHTA, CDR2 FQGTGA. V lost 5 bases to trimming and J lost 4 bases; unmatched junction nucleotides: 17.

Sequencing was done on a sample of peripheral blood. This chain connects TRBV7-3 to TRBJ2-3; 8 bases are shared with TRBD2. This clonotype was obtained from a person under 35 with COVID-19, enrolled during active disease. The DNA for the CDR3 is TGTGCCAGCAGCATTAATGATTTCGGGACTAGGCTCCCAGATACGCAGTATTTT. It yields the protein CASSINDFGTRLPDTQYF.